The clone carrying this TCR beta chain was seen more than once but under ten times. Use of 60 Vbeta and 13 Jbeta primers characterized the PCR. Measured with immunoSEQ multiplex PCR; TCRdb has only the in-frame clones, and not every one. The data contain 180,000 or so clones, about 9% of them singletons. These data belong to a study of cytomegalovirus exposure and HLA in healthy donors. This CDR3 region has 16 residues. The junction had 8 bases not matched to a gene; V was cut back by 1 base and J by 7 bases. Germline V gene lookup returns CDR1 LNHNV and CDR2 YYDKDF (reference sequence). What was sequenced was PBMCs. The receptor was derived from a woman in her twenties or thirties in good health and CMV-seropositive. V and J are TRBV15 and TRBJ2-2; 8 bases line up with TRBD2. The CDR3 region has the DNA TGTGCCACCAGCAGAGGGATGGGGACTAGAGACGGGGAGCTGTTTTTT. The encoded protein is CATSRGMGTRDGELFF.